This entry lists 26 T cell receptor beta chains sequenced from one sample in a study of blood T cell repertoires in COVID-19. Produced via immunoSEQ multiplex PCR; TCRdb's table is partial and in-frame only. The sample records about 380,000 clones, 85% to 90% being singletons. Material: PBMCs or T cells enriched from blood (not recorded which). The receptors were sampled from a woman under 30 who had recovered from COVID-19.

This sequence joins TRBV30 and TRBJ1-1, with 8 bases identical to TRBD1. Germline V gene sequence: CDR1 GTSNPN, CDR2 SVGIG (reference sequence). The CDR3 runs to 14 residues. J was trimmed by 8 bases and V by 1 base; bases with no gene match: 9. DNA of the CDR3: TGTGCCTGGAGTGGCGGACAGGGTTTTGTAGAAGCTTTCTTT. Protein product: CAWSGGQGFVEAFF.

The chain recombines TRBV7-2 with TRBJ2-2; TRBD2 matches 7 bases. Germline lookup yields CDR1 SGHTA and CDR2 FQGNSA. This CDR3 region has 16 residues. The V gene end was trimmed by 3 bases and the J gene end by 6 bases; junction bases not matched to a gene: 10. The CDR3 bases are TGTGCCAGCAGCTTTGGACTAGGCATGGGGGCCGGGGAGCTGTTTTTT. This translates into CASSFGLGMGAGELFF. Supplemented by reference TRBV7-2 and TRBJ2-2, the full variable domain reads GAGVSQSPSNKVTEKGKDVELRCDPISGHTALYWYRQSLGQGLEFLIYFQGNSAPDKSGLPSDRFSAERTGGSVSTLTIQRTQQEDSAVYLCASSFGLGMGAGELFFGEGSRLTVL.

V and J are TRBV5-5 and TRBJ2-2; D may be TRBD1 (5 bases). This CDR3 has 15 residues. V was shortened by 1 base and J by 3 bases, with 10 bases between the two germline ends. Germline values: CDR1 SGHKS, CDR2 YYEKEE (reference sequence). CDR3: CASSLRQGYTGELFF. CDR3 in DNA: TGTGCCAGCAGCTTGCGGCAGGGCTACACCGGGGAGCTGTTTTTT.

The rearrangement joins TRBV7-2 to TRBJ2-2; D gene unclear. CDR1 is SGHTA and CDR2 is FQGNSA in the germline V gene. This CDR3 contains 15 residues. The germline V and J ends were trimmed by 3 bases and 6 bases, with 14 bases remaining between them. CDR3 sequence: CASSFQPSRAGELFF. CDR3 DNA sequence: TGTGCCAGCAGCTTCCAGCCTTCTCGGGCCGGGGAGCTGTTTTTT.

There are a few counts of this clone. For the CDR3, the DNA is TGTGCCACCAGTGAGGAGGACAGGACAGATACGCAGTATTTT. It encodes CATSEEDRTDTQYF. This chain links TRBV24-1 with TRBJ2-3; 7 positions match TRBD1. The V segment lost 4 bases and the J segment 3 bases; nucleotides outside the gene matches: 3. From germline, CDR1 is KGHDR and CDR2 SFDVKD. CDR3 size: 14 residues.

The genes are TRBV19 and TRBJ1-4, with no clear D. V lost 8 bases to trimming and J lost 13 bases, with 20 bases between them. This CDR3 is 13 amino acids long. In germline, CDR1 is LNHDA, CDR2 SQIVND (reference sequence). The CDR3 sequence is CASGPLIGRVLFF. The CDR3 DNA reads TGTGCCAGTGGTCCGCTCATTGGGAGGGTACTGTTTTTT.

This clone was observed a single time. This chain links TRBV6-5 with TRBJ1-1; 9 nucleotides align to TRBD1. From germline, CDR1 is MNHEY and CDR2 SVGAGI. The CDR3 runs 15 residues. After removal of 6 bases from V and 1 base from J, the junction contained 6 bases not matched to a gene. CDR3 sequence reads: CASRDGDRENTEAFF. For the CDR3, the DNA is TGTGCCAGCAGGGACGGGGACAGGGAGAACACTGAAGCTTTCTTT.

This clone has just one count. The chain recombines TRBV30 with TRBJ1-3; D remains unclear. Trimming removed 3 bases at V and 4 bases at J, with 10 bases between. The CDR3 length is 13 residues. Germline-derived CDR1 and CDR2 are GTSNPN and SVGIG (reference sequence). CDR3 sequence reads: CAWRVGRGNTIYF. The CDR3 DNA reads TGTGCCTGGAGGGTAGGGAGAGGAAACACCATATATTTT.

V is TRBV19 and J is TRBJ1-1; maybe TRBD1 (6 bases). V was cut by 3 bases and J by 12 bases, with 14 bases left in between. This CDR3 comprises 12 residues. CDR1 is LNHDA, CDR2 SQIVND, per germline (reference sequence). CDR3 sequence reads: CASSISGGVTFF. CDR3 bases: TGTGCCAGTAGTATCTCGGGGGGCGTGACTTTCTTT. The full variable domain, completed using reference TRBV19 and TRBJ1-1, is DGGITQSPKYLFRKEGQNVTLSCEQNLNHDAMYWYRQDPGQGLRLIYYSQIVNDFQKGDIAEGYSVSREKKESFPLTVTSAQKNPTAFYLCASSISGGVTFFGQGTRLTVV.

The J gene is TRBJ1-4, the V gene TRBV7-9; unclear D gene. V was shortened by 5 bases and J by 4 bases, with 14 bases between the two germline ends. CDR1 is SEHNR, CDR2 FQNEAQ, per germline (reference sequence). The CDR3 is 15 residues long. CDR3 bases: TGTGCCAGCAGCCCCCGTGGCACCATTAATGAAAAACTGTTTTTT. Its protein product is CASSPRGTINEKLFF.

The chain is built from TRBV7-3 and TRBJ2-3, with D perhaps matching TRBD2 (6 bases). Germline CDR1 is SGHTA and CDR2 is FQGTGA. The CDR3 contains 17 residues. Trimming shortened V by 5 bases and J by 0 bases, and 18 bases separated the two germline ends. The CDR3 spells CASSPNVLASSTDTQYF. In DNA, the CDR3 is TGTGCCAGCAGCCCCAACGTACTAGCTTCTAGCACAGATACGCAGTATTTT.

The chain couples TRBV9 to TRBJ2-7; TRBD1 matches at 9 bases. J lost 3 bases, V lost 2 bases, and 9 bases had no gene match. The CDR3 covers 16 residues. Germline CDR1 and CDR2: SGDLS and YYNGEE. CDR3 region: CASSVGTGSTLYEQYF. CDR3 bases: TGTGCCAGCAGCGTGGGGACAGGGTCTACTCTCTACGAGCAGTACTTC.

This chain connects TRBV7-9 to TRBJ2-2; no clear D. CDR3 length: 14 residues. From germline, CDR1 is SEHNR and CDR2 FQNEAQ (reference sequence). Trimming took off 5 bases at V and 1 base at J, with 8 bases between the two ends. The CDR3 nucleotides read TGTGCCAGCAGCCCCCACAAGAACACCGGGGAGCTGTTTTTT. This translates into CASSPHKNTGELFF.

This chain uses TRBV6-5 with TRBJ1-6; a weak D match, TRBD1 (5 bases). The CDR3 covers 15 residues. The germline V gene has CDR1 MNHEY and CDR2 SVGAGI. V lost 3 bases and J lost 4, with 10 bases in between. CDR3 bases: TGTGCCAGCAGTTATCGGAGGGGATATAATTCACCCCTCCACTTT. Amino acids: CASSYRRGYNSPLHF.

The V and J genes are TRBV6-5 and TRBJ2-3, with 9 bases lining up with TRBD2. V lost 7 bases and J lost 4; bases outside the gene matches: 9. The germline V gene encodes CDR1 MNHEY and CDR2 SVGAGI. The CDR3 covers 15 residues. The CDR3 sequence is CASTTAGGFPDTQYF. DNA of the CDR3: TGTGCCAGCACCACAGCGGGGGGTTTTCCAGATACGCAGTATTTT.

J is TRBJ2-2 and V is TRBV20-1; perhaps TRBD2 as D (6 bases). Trimming shortened V by 3 bases and J by 3 bases, and 14 bases separated the two germline ends. Germline V gene lookup returns CDR1 DFQATT and CDR2 SNEGSKA (reference sequence). There are 15 residues in the CDR3. CDR3 in DNA: TGCAGTGCTAGTTCGGGGACGGGGGACACCGGGGAGCTGTTTTTT. Protein: CSASSGTGDTGELFF.

This chain connects TRBV27 to TRBJ2-3; TRBD2 might be the D (5 bases). Germline values: CDR1 MNHEY, CDR2 SMNVEV (reference sequence). This CDR3 spans 15 amino acids. The germline V and J ends were trimmed by 5 bases and 3 bases, with 15 bases remaining between them. Here the CDR3 reads CASSPLTAGTDTQYF. The CDR3 coding sequence is TGTGCCAGCAGTCCCCTAACGGCGGGTACAGATACGCAGTATTTT.

This clone showed up just once. This sequence joins TRBV5-1 and TRBJ1-4; D is undetermined. Trimming took 0 bases from V and 8 from J, leaving 14 bases between them. The CDR3 runs to 15 residues. Germline loops: CDR1 SGHRS, CDR2 YFSETQ. CDR3 region: CASSLGLQYDEKLFF. CDR3 coding DNA: TGCGCCAGCAGCTTGGGCTTACAGTATGACGAAAAACTGTTTTTT.

For this clone: Other DNA sequences within the sample encode an identical CDR3. V usage is TRBV2 and J usage is TRBJ2-7; D gene uncertain. The CDR3 is made up of 11 amino acids. Looked up from germline, CDR1 is SNHLY and CDR2 is FYNNEI. The V end lost 6 bases, the J end lost 1 base, and 4 bases lay between the germline ends. CDR3 coding DNA: TGTGCCAGCAGCCGGTCCTACGAGCAGTACTTC. It codes for CASSRSYEQYF.

The chain joins TRBV10-3 to TRBJ2-2, with D perhaps TRBD1 (5 bases). The CDR3 has 14 residues. V was pared by 3 bases and J by 0 bases, with 5 bases between. Germline CDR1 and CDR2: ENHRY and SYGVKD. Written as DNA, the CDR3 is TGTGCCATCAGTGACAGGGCGAACACCGGGGAGCTGTTTTTT. As protein: CAISDRANTGELFF.

V gene TRBV19 combines with J gene TRBJ1-4, with 9 nucleotides matching TRBD1. With 6 bases clipped from V and 7 bases from J, the junction kept 3 bases outside the gene matches. CDR1 and CDR2 from the germline V gene are LNHDA and SQIVND (reference sequence). The length of the CDR3 is 13 residues. CDR3 sequence (DNA): TGTGCCAGTAGGGGGACAGGGCGTGAAAAACTGTTTTTT. It specifies CASRGTGREKLFF. The full variable domain, rest sourced from reference TRBV19 and TRBJ1-4, is DGGITQSPKYLFRKEGQNVTLSCEQNLNHDAMYWYRQDPGQGLRLIYYSQIVNDFQKGDIAEGYSVSREKKESFPLTVTSAQKNPTAFYLCASRGTGREKLFFGSGTQLSVL.

This clone appeared many times. The rearrangement joins TRBV5-6 to TRBJ1-6; TRBD1 matches 9 bases. Looked up from germline, CDR1 is SGHDT and CDR2 is YYEEEE. The CDR3 totals 15 residues. The V gene end was trimmed by 1 base and the J gene end by 8 bases; junction bases not matched to a gene: 4. CDR3 nucleotide sequence: TGTGCCAGCAGCTTGTTACACAGGGGGCATTCACCCCTCCACTTT. It yields the protein CASSLLHRGHSPLHF.

The V call is TRBV2, the J call TRBJ1-2, with a possible D match to TRBD1 (5 bases). The CDR3 has 12 residues. V was trimmed by 9 bases and J by 2 bases, leaving 10 bases between them. Germline CDR1 and CDR2: SNHLY and FYNNEI. The CDR3 DNA follows: TGTGCCAGTCAGGGCGGCAACTATGGCTACACCTTC. It codes for CASQGGNYGYTF.

The rearrangement joins TRBV27 to TRBJ2-7; TRBD1 matches at 12 bases. Germline values: CDR1 MNHEY, CDR2 SMNVEV (reference sequence). The trim removed 6 bases at V and 4 bases at J, leaving 13 bases unmatched. The CDR3 length is 17 residues. The CDR3: CASRYIPGQGAIYEQYF. The CDR3 DNA follows: TGTGCCAGCAGATACATCCCGGGACAGGGGGCGATATACGAGCAGTACTTC.

The CDR3 region is CASRNHQRRSNQPQHF. CDR3 nucleotide sequence: TGTGCCAGCAGGAACCACCAGAGGAGGAGCAATCAGCCCCAGCATTTT. The chain employs TRBV28 and TRBJ1-5; D remains unclear. Germline V gene data show CDR1 as MDHEN and CDR2 as SYDVKM. CDR3 length: 16 amino acids. The germline V and J ends were trimmed by 6 bases and 1 base, with 16 bases remaining between them.

V is TRBV27 and J is TRBJ2-2, with D possibly TRBD2 on 5 matching bases. The CDR3 totals 14 residues. Germline CDR1 reads MNHEY; CDR2 reads SMNVEV (reference sequence). Trimming took off 6 bases at V and 5 bases at J, with 13 bases between the two ends. The CDR3 here is CASREEGYTGELFF. CDR3 DNA sequence: TGTGCCAGCAGGGAGGAAGGGTATACCGGGGAGCTGTTTTTT.